These 21 T cell receptor beta chains came from one sample sequenced in a study of patients with pleural tuberculosis. TCRdb reanalysed the reads using MiXCR and keeps one entry per CDR3 protein. The sample lists about 50,000 distinct CDR3 sequences, approximately 7.9% occurring once. The receptor set was obtained from a human donor with pleural tuberculosis.

This clonotype was observed at least ten times. The J gene is TRBJ1-1, the V gene TRBV12-3 or TRBV12-4; D perhaps matches TRBD1 (5 bases). There are 17 residues in the CDR3. The V end was cut by 5 bases, the J end by 0 bases, with 19 bases between. The CDR3 DNA sequence: TGTGCCAGCAGTCCACAACGGTTCCAGGGACTGAACACTGAAGCTTTCTTT. It yields the protein CASSPQRFQGLNTEAFF.

This clonotype has a count of ten or more. The chain recombines TRBV20-1 with TRBJ2-7; 8 nucleotides match TRBD1. CDR3 length equals 15 residues. Germline-derived CDR1 and CDR2 are DFQATT and SNEGSKA (reference sequence). The junction had 6 bases not matched to a gene; V was cut back by 0 bases and J by 2 bases. The CDR3 nucleotides read TGCAGTGCTAGAGATGGAATGGGACAGGCCTACGAGCAGTACTTC. Amino acid sequence: CSARDGMGQAYEQYF.

This clonotype was seen ten or more times. The chain carries TRBV25-1 and TRBJ2-5, with TRBD2 identical over 7 bases. With 1 base clipped from V and 5 bases from J, the junction kept 4 bases outside the gene matches. The CDR3 totals 14 residues. Germline CDR1 reads MGHDK; CDR2 reads SYGVNS. The CDR3 DNA sequence: TGTGCCAGCAGTGAATCGGGGGGTGGGGAGACCCAGTACTTC. Translating it yields CASSESGGGETQYF.

This clonotype was recorded many times. The chain has TRBV4-2 and TRBJ1-1; 9 bases map to TRBD1. V was pared by 4 bases and J by 4 bases, with 10 bases of the junction left unmatched. The CDR3 loop spans 16 amino acids. CDR1 and CDR2 (germline): LGHNA, YNFKEQ. CDR3 DNA sequence: TGTGCCAGCAGCCCCATTCCGGGACAGGGCCCCACTGAAGCTTTCTTT. It codes for CASSPIPGQGPTEAFF.

This clonotype was observed a few times. This could be a read error, since a much larger clone is one nucleotide away. The CDR3 nucleotides are TGTGCCAGCAGGAACCAAGGGACCCAGTACTTC. Amino acid sequence: CASRNQGTQYF. The chain has TRBV6-2 or TRBV6-3 and TRBJ2-5; D is undetermined. This CDR3 has 11 residues. Germline loops: CDR1 MNHEY, CDR2 SVGEGT.

This clonotype showed up many times. This rearrangement joins TRBV7-2 to TRBJ2-2, with 8 bases that match TRBD2. V trimming: 0 bases; J trimming: 6 bases; junction bases outside the gene matches: 0. This CDR3 comprises 14 residues. CDR1 and CDR2 (germline): SGHTA, FQGNSA. CDR3 sequence (DNA): TGTGCCAGCAGCTTAGCCGGGGGGGCCGGGGAGCTGTTTTTT. Its translation: CASSLAGGAGELFF.

This clonotype was observed many times. V and J are TRBV25-1 and TRBJ1-4; D is ambiguous. V gave up 3 bases and J gave up 2 bases, with 13 bases separating them. CDR1 and CDR2 from the germline V gene are MGHDK and SYGVNS. The CDR3 contains 16 residues. The CDR3 DNA reads TGTGCCAGCAGTGACCGGATCGGCCTCACTAATGAAAAACTGTTTTTT. Amino acids: CASSDRIGLTNEKLFF.

This clonotype was seen many times. The chain couples TRBV28 to TRBJ2-5; TRBD1 matches at 9 bases. Trimming at V came to 1 base and at J to 4 bases, leaving 4 bases not matched to a gene. From germline, CDR1 is MDHEN and CDR2 SYDVKM. The CDR3 covers 15 residues. CDR3 amino acids: CASSLYGTGRETQYF. CDR3 DNA sequence: TGTGCCAGCAGTTTATACGGGACAGGGAGAGAGACCCAGTACTTC. The full variable domain, its missing parts supplied by reference TRBV28 and TRBJ2-5, is DVKVTQSSRYLVKRTGEKVFLECVQDMDHENMFWYRQDPGLGLRLIYFSYDVKMKEKGDIPEGYSVSREKKERFSLILESASTNQTSMYLCASSLYGTGRETQYFGPGTRLLVL.

Concerning this clonotype: Being one base from a much bigger clone, this may be a read error. The chain has TRBV28 and TRBJ2-7; TRBD1 matches 7 bases. Germline V lookup: CDR1 MDHEN, CDR2 SYDVKM. This CDR3 has 14 amino acids. CDR3 DNA: TGTGCCTGCAGTTCCCGGGACAGATCCTACGAGCAGTACTTC. Protein product: CACSSRDRSYEQYF.

This clonotype has ten or more counts. This chain connects TRBV28 to TRBJ2-7, with D possibly TRBD1 on 6 matching bases. Trimming cost V 8 bases and J 0 bases, with 11 bases left between them. The CDR3 consists of 13 residues. Looked up from germline, CDR1 is MDHEN and CDR2 is SYDVKM. The DNA of the CDR3 is TGTGCCAGCGGGGACACGGGCTCCTACGAGCAGTACTTC. Translation: CASGDTGSYEQYF.

This clonotype came up many times. The chain recombines TRBV12-3 or TRBV12-4 with TRBJ1-1; TRBD1 is a possible D gene (5 bases). CDR3 size: 13 residues. The germline V and J ends were trimmed by 9 bases and 0 bases, with 11 bases remaining between them. The CDR3 DNA follows: TGTGCCAGAGGGGATAACCTGAACACTGAAGCTTTCTTT. Translated: CARGDNLNTEAFF.

This clonotype was detected many times. The genes are TRBV12-3 or TRBV12-4 and TRBJ2-7; TRBD1 matches at 7 bases. V lost 6 bases, J lost 1 base, and 3 bases stayed unmatched. This CDR3 is built from 13 residues. The CDR3 region has the DNA TGTGCCAGCAGCCAGACAGGGTCCTACGAGCAGTACTTC. It yields the protein CASSQTGSYEQYF.

CDR3 coding DNA: TGTGCCATCAGTGACGCTAGCGGGAGAAGGGAGTATTCCTACGAGCAGTACTTC. This translates into CAISDASGRREYSYEQYF. V is TRBV10-3 and J is TRBJ2-7; 10 nucleotides match TRBD2. The V gene's germline CDR1 is ENHRY and CDR2 SYGVKD. Trimming took 3 bases from V and 1 from J; bases not matched to a gene: 12. CDR3 length: 18 amino acids.

This clonotype was seen repeatedly, ten times or more. V and J are TRBV24-1 and TRBJ2-7, with D possibly TRBD1 on 5 matching bases. The CDR3 is made up of 18 amino acids. Trimming removed 1 base at V and 0 bases at J, with 18 bases between. Per germline, CDR1 KGHDR and CDR2 SFDVKD. The DNA of the CDR3 is TGTGCCACCAGTGATTTAGGACGCCGGACACCTAGCTCCTACGAGCAGTACGTC. Protein product: CATSDLGRRTPSSYEQYV.

This clonotype was observed many times. V and J are TRBV6-1 and TRBJ1-5, with D uncertain. Trimming shortened V by 6 bases and J by 10 bases, and 13 bases separated the two germline ends. CDR1 and CDR2 from the germline V gene are MNHNS and SASEGT. This CDR3 region has 12 residues. The CDR3 sequence: CASRSATGPQHF. In DNA form, the CDR3 reads TGTGCCAGCAGGTCGGCGACGGGACCCCAGCATTTT.

This clonotype has ten or more counts. The gene calls are TRBV27 and TRBJ1-2, with a weak D call TRBD1 (5 bases). This CDR3 is 14 amino acids long. Germline loops: CDR1 MNHEY, CDR2 SMNVEV (reference sequence). V shed 6 bases and J shed 7 bases, with 18 bases lying between them. In nucleotides, the CDR3 is TGTGCCAGCAGAATCGGGAGTGGGGGTTTTGGCTACACCTTC. Protein product: CASRIGSGGFGYTF.

The sample holds a few counts of this clonotype. This sequence joins TRBV29-1 and TRBJ2-3; 7 nucleotides line up with TRBD1. CDR3 length: 13 residues. V lost 7 bases, J lost 1 base, and 5 bases stayed unmatched. Germline V gives CDR1 SQVTM, CDR2 ANQGSEA. The CDR3 loop is CSAAGGRTDTQYF. CDR3 DNA sequence: TGCAGCGCCGCAGGGGGACGCACAGATACGCAGTATTTT.

This clonotype was observed at least ten times. The chain recombines TRBV12-3 or TRBV12-4 with TRBJ1-3; perhaps TRBD1 as D (6 bases). The CDR3 extends over 15 amino acids. CDR3 amino acids: CASSDSLPTGNTIYF. CDR3 in DNA: TGTGCTAGCTCGGACAGCCTACCAACTGGAAACACCATATATTTT.

This clonotype was recorded at least ten times. This chain uses TRBV5-1 with TRBJ1-1; no reliable D call. The germline gives CDR1 SGHRS, CDR2 YFSETQ. Trimming shortened V by 3 bases and J by 1 base, and 10 bases separated the two germline ends. This CDR3 has 14 residues. CDR3 amino acids: CASSYDTRNTEAFF. The DNA of the CDR3 is TGCGCCAGCAGCTACGACACTAGGAACACTGAAGCTTTCTTT.

This clonotype turned up a few times. V gene TRBV11-2 combines with J gene TRBJ2-1; 10 bases map to TRBD1. Germline-derived CDR1 and CDR2 are SGHAT and FQNNGV. The CDR3 consists of 15 residues. After removal of 4 bases from V and 7 bases from J, the junction contained 7 bases not matched to a gene. The CDR3 region is CASSSRDRGGNEQFF. The CDR3 coding sequence is TGTGCCAGCAGCTCCCGGGACAGGGGCGGTAATGAGCAGTTCTTC.

V and J are TRBV14 and TRBJ2-1, with 9 bases matching TRBD1. The CDR3 loop spans 15 amino acids. Germline-derived CDR1 and CDR2 are SGHDN and FVKESK. J was trimmed by 9 bases and V by 5 bases; bases with no gene match: 11. The CDR3 DNA reads TGTGCCAGCAGCGACGTGGCGACAGGGGGTATTGAGCAGTTCTTC. Protein: CASSDVATGGIEQFF. The variable domain in full, with the rest retrieved from reference TRBV14 and TRBJ2-1, is EAGVTQFPSHSVIEKGQTVTLRCDPISGHDNLYWYRRVMGKEIKFLLHFVKESKQDESGMPNNRFLAERTGGTYSTLKVQPAELEDSGVYFCASSDVATGGIEQFFGPGTRLTVL.